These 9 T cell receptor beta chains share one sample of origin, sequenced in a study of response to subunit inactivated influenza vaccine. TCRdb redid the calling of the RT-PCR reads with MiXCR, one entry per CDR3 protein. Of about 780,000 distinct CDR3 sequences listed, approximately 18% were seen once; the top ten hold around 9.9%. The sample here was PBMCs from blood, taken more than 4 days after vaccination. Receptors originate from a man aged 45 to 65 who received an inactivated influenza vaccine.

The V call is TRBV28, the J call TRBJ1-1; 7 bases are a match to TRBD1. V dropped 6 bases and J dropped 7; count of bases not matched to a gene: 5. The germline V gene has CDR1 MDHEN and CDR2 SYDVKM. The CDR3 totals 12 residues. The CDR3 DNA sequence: TGTGCCAGCAGGAGGGGGCATCTTGAAGCTTTCTTT. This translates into CASRRGHLEAFF.

CDR3 sequence: CASSQEGTGGDQSKNIQYF. As DNA, the CDR3 is TGCGCCAGCAGCCAAGAGGGGACAGGGGGAGATCAGAGCAAAAACATTCAGTACTTC. The V and J genes are TRBV4-1 and TRBJ2-4; 11 positions match TRBD1. CDR1 is MGHRA and CDR2 is YSYEKL in the germline V gene. The J segment lost 3 bases and the V segment lost 0 bases, leaving 10 bases of the junction unmatched. This CDR3 comprises 19 residues.

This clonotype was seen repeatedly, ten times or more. The CDR3 DNA reads TGTGCCAGCAGTTTGGGGATGGCGAACACCATATATTTT. This codes for CASSLGMANTIYF. The gene calls are TRBV12-3 or TRBV12-4 and TRBJ1-3, with no clear D. CDR3 length equals 13 residues. Between the trimmed V and J ends, which lost 3 bases and 7 bases, there was a span of 10 bases.

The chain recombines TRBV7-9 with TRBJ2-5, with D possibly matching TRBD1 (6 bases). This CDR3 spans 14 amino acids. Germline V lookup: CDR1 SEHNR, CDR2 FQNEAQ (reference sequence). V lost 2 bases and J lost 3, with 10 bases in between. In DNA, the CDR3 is TGTGCCAGCAGCTTAAACAGGGATGAAGAGACCCAGTACTTC. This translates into CASSLNRDEETQYF. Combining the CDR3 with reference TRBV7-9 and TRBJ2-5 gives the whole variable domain DTGVSQNPRHKITKRGQNVTFRCDPISEHNRLYWYRQTLGQGPEFLTYFQNEAQLEKSRLLSDRFSAERPKGSFSTLEIQRTEQGDSAMYLCASSLNRDEETQYFGPGTRLLVL.

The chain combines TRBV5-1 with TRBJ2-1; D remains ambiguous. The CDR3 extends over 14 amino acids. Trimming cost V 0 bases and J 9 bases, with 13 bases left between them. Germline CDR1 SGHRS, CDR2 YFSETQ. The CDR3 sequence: CASSLVSESTEQFF. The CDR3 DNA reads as TGCGCCAGCAGCTTGGTCTCAGAATCTACTGAGCAGTTCTTC.

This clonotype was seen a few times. The CDR3 spells CAISPSGGAYEQYF. CDR3 in DNA: TGTGCCATCAGTCCTAGCGGGGGGGCCTACGAGCAGTACTTC. The V and J genes are TRBV10-3 and TRBJ2-7; TRBD2 aligns across 12 bases. Germline CDR1 is ENHRY and CDR2 is SYGVKD. The CDR3 loop spans 14 amino acids. The V segment lost 5 bases and the J segment 2 bases; nucleotides outside the gene matches: 1.

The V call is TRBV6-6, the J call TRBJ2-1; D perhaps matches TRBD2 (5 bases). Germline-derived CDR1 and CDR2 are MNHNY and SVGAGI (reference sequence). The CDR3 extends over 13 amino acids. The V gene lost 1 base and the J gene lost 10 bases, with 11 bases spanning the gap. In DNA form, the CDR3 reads TGTGCCAGCAGTTACTATACGGAGGCGGAGCAGTTCTTC. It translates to CASSYYTEAEQFF.

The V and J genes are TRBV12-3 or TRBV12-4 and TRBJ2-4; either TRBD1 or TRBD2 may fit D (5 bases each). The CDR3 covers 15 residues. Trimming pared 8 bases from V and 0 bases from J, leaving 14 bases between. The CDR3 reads CASPWGPSAKNIQYF. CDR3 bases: TGTGCCAGCCCTTGGGGACCCTCAGCCAAAAACATTCAGTACTTC.

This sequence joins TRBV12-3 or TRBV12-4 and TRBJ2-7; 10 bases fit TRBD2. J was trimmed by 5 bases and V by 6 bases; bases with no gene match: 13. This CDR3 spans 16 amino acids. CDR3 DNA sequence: TGTGCCAGCAGCCCCCTGGGGCTAGCGGGAGTCGACGAGCAGTACTTC. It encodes CASSPLGLAGVDEQYF.